Presented here are 27 T cell receptor beta chains from one specimen sequenced in a study of neurological immune-mediated disorders (dated by TCRdb to the late 2010s). Library generation was performed with 5' RACE. This sample was sequenced with an Illumina HiSeq 2500. TCRdb took the public reads, trimmed them with fastp at Q25, ran MiXCR for clone calling and kept in-frame beta chains. Under each unique CDR3 protein, matching rows form one entry showing the most common genes and DNA. For this sample there are tens of thousands of distinct CDR3 sequences; 9.5% to 12% appear just once. In total, the top ten clones hold roughly 1.9% of the sample. Input material: PBMCs. The receptors derive from a man aged 55 to 70 in good health.

This sequence joins TRBV30 and TRBJ1-1; D gene unclear. Per germline, CDR1 GTSNPN and CDR2 SVGIG (reference sequence). The length of the CDR3 is 13 residues. With 3 bases removed from V and 5 bases from J, the gap between germline ends came to 13 bases. The CDR3 here is CAWRRPVPTEAFF. The CDR3 nucleotides read TGTGCCTGGAGGAGGCCGGTACCTACTGAAGCTTTCTTT. The whole variable domain, remainder taken from reference TRBV30 and TRBJ1-1, is SQTIHQWPATLVQPVGSPLSLECTVEGTSNPNLYWYRQAAGRGLQLLFYSVGIGQISSEVPQNLSASRPQDRQFILSSKKLLLSDSGFYLCAWRRPVPTEAFFGQGTRLTVV.

This clonotype was found many times. V gene TRBV7-9 combines with J gene TRBJ1-4; 7 bases line up with TRBD1. The CDR3 consists of 14 residues. V dropped 5 bases and J dropped 8; count of bases not matched to a gene: 8. CDR1 SEHNR and CDR2 FQNEAQ come from the germline V gene (reference sequence). The CDR3 sequence: CASSPKGAGEKLFF. The CDR3 DNA follows: TGTGCCAGCAGCCCGAAGGGGGCGGGGGAAAAACTGTTTTTT.

This clonotype was counted at least ten times. This chain uses TRBV29-1 with TRBJ1-1; D gene uncertain. Germline lookup yields CDR1 SQVTM and CDR2 ANQGSEA. V was clipped by 4 bases and J by 4 bases, with 16 bases between them. CDR3 length equals 14 residues. The CDR3 sequence is CSVGSPGSGTEAFF. DNA of the CDR3: TGCAGCGTTGGATCTCCCGGGAGTGGCACTGAAGCTTTCTTT.

In its sample, this clonotype was seen many times. The chain combines TRBV20-1 with TRBJ1-5, with 10 bases lining up with TRBD1. Per germline, CDR1 DFQATT and CDR2 SNEGSKA (reference sequence). Unmatched junction bases numbered 7, after V lost 3 bases and J lost 2 bases. There are 16 residues in the CDR3. This CDR3 reads CSASGTGAGGNQPQHF. For the CDR3, the DNA is TGCAGTGCTAGCGGGACAGGGGCAGGGGGCAATCAGCCCCAGCATTTT.

The table lists this clonotype with many counts. This rearrangement joins TRBV15 to TRBJ1-2; 7 bases are a match to TRBD1. With V trimmed by 1 base and J by 7 bases, 3 bases remained unmatched. Per the germline V gene, CDR1 is LNHNV and CDR2 is YYDKDF (reference sequence). This CDR3 region has 13 residues. This chain's CDR3 is CATSRGEGAGYTF. The CDR3 DNA is TGTGCCACCAGCAGAGGCGAGGGGGCTGGCTACACCTTC.

There are many counts of this clonotype. CDR3 DNA sequence: TGCAGTGCTAGAGGACCGGGACAGGGGGCAGGTACTGAAGCTTTCTTT. Protein: CSARGPGQGAGTEAFF. The chain is built from TRBV20-1 and TRBJ1-1; TRBD1 aligns across 12 bases. V was pared by 1 base and J by 5 bases, with 8 bases of the junction left unmatched. The germline V gene encodes CDR1 DFQATT and CDR2 SNEGSKA (reference sequence). This CDR3 comprises 16 residues.

With respect to this clonotype: This could be a read error, since a much larger clone is one nucleotide away. The chain has TRBV20-1 and TRBJ2-3; no firm D call. This CDR3 spans 17 amino acids. The V and J ends lost 1 base and 0 bases respectively, with 17 bases between them. Looked up from germline, CDR1 is DFQATT and CDR2 is SNEGSKA (reference sequence). This CDR3 is CSARAMVAPTSTDTQYF. The DNA of the CDR3 is TGCAGTGCTAGAGCCATGGTCGCCCCAACTAGCACAGATACGCAGTATTTT.

At least ten counts were recorded for this clonotype. CDR3: CASRPPGQGALSKYF. The CDR3 DNA follows: TGTGCCAGCAGACCCCCTGGACAGGGGGCTCTTTCTAAGTACTTC. The rearrangement links TRBV6-6 to TRBJ2-7; the match to TRBD1 covers 11 bases. Germline lookup yields CDR1 MNHNY and CDR2 SVGAGI (reference sequence). The CDR3 runs to 15 residues. Trimming took 6 bases from V and 11 from J; bases not matched to a gene: 15.

This clonotype has just one count. Since a much larger clone is just one base distant, this may be a read error. The J gene is TRBJ1-2, the V gene TRBV12-3 or TRBV12-4; D call uncertain. The CDR3 length is 13 residues. The CDR3, as DNA: TGTACCAGCAGTTTAAACGCAGCAACGGGCTACACCTTC. It specifies CTSSLNAATGYTF.

The table lists this clonotype with many counts. The gene calls are TRBV5-1 and TRBJ2-7, with D hard to call. CDR1 is SGHRS, CDR2 YFSETQ, per germline. The CDR3 extends over 14 amino acids. V lost 4 bases and J 1 base, leaving 12 bases between the germline ends. The chain's CDR3 is CASSPELSSYEQYF. The CDR3 DNA sequence: TGCGCCAGCAGCCCGGAGCTTAGTTCCTACGAGCAGTACTTC. Full variable domain (missing parts from reference TRBV5-1 and TRBJ2-7): KAGVTQTPRYLIKTRGQQVTLSCSPISGHRSVSWYQQTPGQGLQFLFEYFSETQRNKGNFPGRFSGRQFSNSRSEMNVSTLELGDSALYLCASSPELSSYEQYFGPGTRLTVT.

Ten or more counts support this clonotype. The rearrangement joins TRBV6-5 to TRBJ1-1; a weak D match, TRBD1 (5 bases). The germline CDR1 and CDR2 sequences are MNHEY and SVGAGI. The CDR3 contains 13 residues. The ends were cut back, 7 bases at V and 1 base at J, with 10 bases in the middle. CDR3 nucleotide sequence: TGTGCCAGCAATGTACAGGAGAACACTGAAGCTTTCTTT. It translates to CASNVQENTEAFF.

This clonotype was observed many times. The V and J genes are TRBV6-5 and TRBJ2-7, with 11 positions matching TRBD1. The junction had 5 bases not matched to a gene; V was cut back by 6 bases and J by 1 base. The CDR3 length is 15 residues. Germline V lookup: CDR1 MNHEY, CDR2 SVGAGI. DNA for the CDR3: TGTGCCAGCAGCCCAGGACAGGGGGCGTCCTACGAGCAGTACTTC. It specifies CASSPGQGASYEQYF.

This clonotype showed up many times. This chain connects TRBV9 to TRBJ2-5; D remains unclear. The CDR3 has 11 residues. The V end lost 4 bases, the J end lost 5 bases, and 6 bases lay between the germline ends. The germline gives CDR1 SGDLS, CDR2 YYNGEE. The CDR3 bases are TGTGCCAGCAGCAGCAGGGAGACCCAGTACTTC. Protein product: CASSSRETQYF.

V is TRBV10-3 and J is TRBJ2-2, with TRBD2 as a possible D gene (6 bases). CDR1 ENHRY and CDR2 SYGVKD come from the germline V gene. V shed 5 bases and J shed 6 bases, with 22 bases lying between them. The CDR3 has 17 amino acids. CDR3 amino acids: CAISSPYGGRAAGELFF. Here the CDR3 DNA reads TGTGCCATCAGTTCCCCATACGGGGGAAGGGCCGCCGGGGAGCTGTTTTTT.

This clonotype was recorded many times. The chain uses TRBV5-4 and TRBJ2-5, with 9 bases that match TRBD1. The CDR3 loop spans 15 amino acids. Germline V CDR1 and CDR2: SGHNT, YYREEE (reference sequence). V trimming: 4 bases; J trimming: 5 bases; junction bases outside the gene matches: 9. In nucleotides, the CDR3 is TGTGCCAGCAGCCCGAAGGACAGGGGTTGGGAGACCCAGTACTTC. This sequence encodes CASSPKDRGWETQYF.

In this sample, this clonotype turned up a few times. The CDR3 sequence: CASSGTTFGTGLANGYTF. The CDR3 DNA is TGCGCCAGCAGCGGAACTACCTTTGGGACAGGGTTGGCAAATGGCTACACCTTC. The V and J genes are TRBV5-1 and TRBJ1-2; 9 nucleotides match TRBD1. Germline trimming cut 4 bases from V and 6 bases from J; bases unmatched to any gene: 19. The CDR3 totals 18 residues. CDR1 is SGHRS and CDR2 is YFSETQ in the germline V gene.

Details on this clonotype: Being one base from a much bigger clone, this may be a read error. The chain has TRBV5-1 and TRBJ2-7; D not certain. Trimming took off 4 bases at V and 10 bases at J, with 24 bases between the two ends. The germline CDR1 and CDR2 sequences are SGHRS and YFSETQ. There are 15 residues in the CDR3. The CDR3 sequence is CASSPYAGQVGDQYF. CDR3 nucleotide sequence: TGCGCCAGCAGCCCGTACGCTGGGCAGGTCGGCGACCAGTACTTC.

This clonotype was seen many times. The chain employs TRBV4-3 and TRBJ2-2; 11 bases are shared with TRBD2. CDR1 is LGHNA and CDR2 is YSLEER in the germline V gene. This CDR3 is 19 amino acids long. Unmatched junction bases numbered 9, after V lost 1 base and J lost 2 bases. The chain's CDR3 is CASSQALSGGALNTGELFF. Here the CDR3 DNA reads TGCGCCAGCAGCCAAGCACTTAGCGGGGGGGCGTTAAACACCGGGGAGCTGTTTTTT.

Ten or more counts support this clonotype. This chain links TRBV20-1 with TRBJ2-2, with D perhaps TRBD1 (6 bases). The V gene lost 1 base and the J gene lost 8 bases, with 23 bases spanning the gap. Germline loops: CDR1 DFQATT, CDR2 SNEGSKA (reference sequence). The CDR3 totals 17 residues. In DNA form, the CDR3 reads TGCAGTGCTAGAGGCTATGTAGGGGGAGCCCTATCGGGGGAGCTGTTTTTT. Translation: CSARGYVGGALSGELFF.

There are many counts of this clonotype. V usage is TRBV25-1 and J usage is TRBJ1-1, with 9 bases lining up with TRBD1. V shed 5 bases, J shed 8 bases, and the junction held 9 bases outside the gene matches. The CDR3 is made up of 14 amino acids. Germline loops: CDR1 MGHDK, CDR2 SYGVNS. CDR3 coding DNA: TGTGCCAGCAGTAACCGGGACAGGGCGGGGGAAGCTTTCTTT. This encodes CASSNRDRAGEAFF.

The table lists this clonotype with many counts. V and J are TRBV7-2 and TRBJ1-3; no definite D call. Trimming pared 2 bases from V and 1 base from J, leaving 18 bases between. CDR3 length equals 18 residues. The V gene's germline CDR1 is SGHTA and CDR2 FQGNSA. The CDR3 is CASSLKGSARPSGNTIYF. CDR3 DNA: TGTGCCAGCAGCTTAAAAGGGTCCGCCAGGCCTTCTGGAAACACCATATATTTT.

This clonotype was picked up many times. The genes are TRBV5-6 and TRBJ2-2; possibly TRBD2 for D (5 bases). Germline CDR1 is SGHDT and CDR2 is YYEEEE. This CDR3 is built from 20 residues. Trimming took off 4 bases at V and 3 bases at J, with 28 bases between the two ends. The CDR3 reads CASSPILGSRGRADTGELFF. CDR3 DNA sequence: TGTGCCAGCAGCCCAATTTTGGGTTCTAGAGGAAGAGCGGACACCGGGGAGCTGTTTTTT. Together with reference TRBV5-6 and TRBJ2-2, the CDR3 gives the full variable domain: DAGVTQSPTHLIKTRGQQVTLRCSPKSGHDTVSWYQQALGQGPQFIFQYYEEEERQRGNFPDRFSGHQFPNYSSELNVNALLLGDSALYLCASSPILGSRGRADTGELFFGEGSRLTVL.

This clonotype was counted many times. The chain couples TRBV14 to TRBJ2-7, with D perhaps assigned TRBD1 or TRBD2 (6 bases each). Germline assignment: CDR1 SGHDN and CDR2 FVKESK. V was cut by 0 bases and J by 2 bases, with 11 bases left in between. The CDR3 contains 15 residues. CDR3 DNA: TGTGCCAGCAGCCAAGATCTCGGGGGCCCCTACGAGCAGTACTTC. Encoded protein: CASSQDLGGPYEQYF.

This clonotype was detected many times. The CDR3 is CAGGTTQETQYF. The CDR3 DNA reads as TGTGCCGGGGGGACAACCCAAGAGACCCAGTACTTC. V usage is TRBV7-6 and J usage is TRBJ2-5; TRBD1 or TRBD2 may be the D gene (6 bases each). V gave up 11 bases and J gave up 1 base, with 11 bases separating them. The CDR3 runs to 12 residues. From germline, CDR1 is SGHVS and CDR2 FNYEAQ. Looking up the rest from reference TRBV7-6 and TRBJ2-5 gives the full variable domain: GAGVSQSPRYKVTKRGQDVALRCDPISGHVSLYWYRQALGQGPEFLTYFNYEAQQDKSGLPNDRFSAERPEGSISTLTIQRTEQRDSAMYRCAGGTTQETQYFGPGTRLLVL.

This clonotype was counted ten times or more. The chain employs TRBV7-2 and TRBJ2-3; TRBD2 aligns across 12 bases. The CDR3 contains 15 residues. V dropped 5 bases and J dropped 7; count of bases not matched to a gene: 7. CDR1 SGHTA and CDR2 FQGNSA come from the germline V gene. CDR3 DNA: TGTGCCAGCAGCGGCACTAGCGGGGGGACTAATACGCAGTATTTT. Translation: CASSGTSGGTNTQYF.

This clonotype came up many times. J is TRBJ2-7 and V is TRBV7-2, with 7 bases lining up with TRBD2. The CDR3 covers 14 residues. Germline CDR1 SGHTA, CDR2 FQGNSA. The junction had 8 bases not matched to a gene; V was cut back by 8 bases and J by 1 base. CDR3 amino acids: CASCRGGSSYEQYF. In DNA, the CDR3 is TGTGCCAGCTGTCGGGGAGGGAGTTCCTACGAGCAGTACTTC.

This clonotype came up many times. This chain links TRBV20-1 with TRBJ1-2, with 9 bases aligning to TRBD1. J lost 2 bases, V lost 3 bases, and 4 bases had no gene match. CDR1 DFQATT and CDR2 SNEGSKA come from the germline V gene (reference sequence). The length of the CDR3 is 14 residues. The CDR3, as DNA: TGCAGTGCTAGCCAGACAGGGGGAAACTATGGCTACACCTTC. Its translation is CSASQTGGNYGYTF.